These 12 T cell receptor beta chains share one sample of origin, sequenced in a study of Ad26.COV2.S vaccination and SARS-CoV-2 variants. Treatment reported: some 19 received Ad26.COV2.S at low or high dose, single or two shots; several received placebo; per-sample allocation not given. Specimens were obtained on day 63 following the first vaccine or placebo injection. Here immunoSEQ multiplex PCR was the method, and the copy in TCRdb shows in-frame clones only, minus some. The sample consists of about 480,000 clones, 87% of them appearing once. Source: peripheral blood, taken in a trial of Ad26.COV2.S vaccine versus placebo. The receptors derive from a person aged 18 to 65 who received the Ad26.COV2.S COVID-19 vaccine or a placebo.

J is TRBJ1-5 and V is TRBV2; D unclear. From germline, CDR1 is SNHLY and CDR2 FYNNEI. V lost 1 base and J lost 4, with 11 bases in between. This CDR3 comprises 15 residues. This CDR3 is CASSEGGLANQPQHF. CDR3 DNA: TGTGCCAGCAGTGAAGGTGGTCTAGCAAATCAGCCCCAGCATTTT. The full variable domain, its missing parts supplied by reference TRBV2 and TRBJ1-5, is EPEVTQTPSHQVTQMGQEVILRCVPISNHLYFYWYRQILGQKVEFLVSFYNNEISEKSEIFDDQFSVERPDGSNFTLKIRSTKLEDSAMYFCASSEGGLANQPQHFGDGTRLSIL.

The chain recombines TRBV27 with TRBJ2-7; 12 bases agree with TRBD2. The CDR3 is made up of 17 amino acids. In germline, CDR1 is MNHEY, CDR2 SMNVEV (reference sequence). Germline trimming cut 4 bases from V and 3 bases from J; bases unmatched to any gene: 10. As DNA, the CDR3 is TGTGCCAGCAGTTCCTCTTTCCTAGCGGGAGGGCTCTACGAGCAGTACTTC. It encodes CASSSSFLAGGLYEQYF.

V and J are TRBV27 and TRBJ2-7; D call uncertain. The CDR3 runs 13 residues. Trimming shortened V by 7 bases and J by 12 bases, and 22 bases separated the two germline ends. The germline V gene encodes CDR1 MNHEY and CDR2 SMNVEV (reference sequence). The CDR3: CASKVSRSSSLYF. CDR3 nucleotide sequence: TGTGCCAGCAAGGTTTCCAGGTCATCATCCTTGTACTTC.

CDR3 region: CASSTLGNTEAFF. The CDR3 DNA reads as TGCGCCAGCAGCACCCTCGGGAACACTGAAGCTTTCTTT. The V gene is TRBV5-1, the J gene TRBJ1-1; D is uncertain. The CDR3 sequence is 13 residues long. The V end was cut by 4 bases, the J end by 1 base, with 8 bases between. CDR1 is SGHRS and CDR2 is YFSETQ in the germline V gene.

This clone has only one observation. The V gene is TRBV28, the J gene TRBJ1-2, with unresolved D. Germline V lookup: CDR1 MDHEN, CDR2 SYDVKM. With 5 bases removed from V and 0 bases from J, the gap between germline ends came to 13 bases. The CDR3 runs to 15 residues. This CDR3 is CASSGGIIANYGYTF. The CDR3 bases are TGTGCCAGCAGTGGCGGGATCATAGCTAACTATGGCTACACCTTC.

The genes are TRBV28 and TRBJ1-3; TRBD1 is a possible D gene (5 bases). The CDR3 length is 14 residues. Germline CDR1 is MDHEN and CDR2 is SYDVKM. V lost 8 bases to trimming and J lost 0 bases, with 11 bases between them. The CDR3 loop is CASWGVTSGNTIYF. Written as DNA, the CDR3 is TGTGCCAGCTGGGGGGTGACCTCTGGAAACACCATATATTTT.

This sequence joins TRBV10-3 and TRBJ1-1; D is uncertain. This CDR3 has 15 residues. Germline V gives CDR1 ENHRY, CDR2 SYGVKD. Trimming removed 2 bases from V and 1 base from J, with 11 bases in between. This CDR3 reads CAISEQNLPNTEAFF. In DNA form, the CDR3 reads TGTGCCATCAGTGAGCAGAACTTACCGAACACTGAAGCTTTCTTT.

This chain uses TRBV29-1 with TRBJ2-7; no definite D call. This CDR3 is built from 11 residues. The V end was cut by 6 bases, the J end by 5 bases, with 11 bases between. Per germline, CDR1 SQVTM and CDR2 ANQGSEA. CDR3 residues: CSVGRNDEQYF. CDR3 DNA: TGCAGCGTAGGACGGAACGACGAGCAGTACTTC.

The chain couples TRBV6-2 or TRBV6-3 to TRBJ1-2; no clear D. Germline V gene data show CDR1 as MNHEY and CDR2 as SVGEGT. The ends were cut back, 0 bases at V and 7 bases at J, with 6 bases in the middle. CDR3 size: 12 residues. DNA for the CDR3: TGTGCCAGCAGTTACTCGGCCTTTGGCTACACCTTC. Its protein product is CASSYSAFGYTF.

The chain joins TRBV5-5 to TRBJ1-5; TRBD1 is a possible D gene (5 bases). Per germline, CDR1 SGHKS and CDR2 YYEKEE (reference sequence). CDR3 length: 14 residues. Between the trimmed V and J ends, which lost 3 bases and 4 bases, there was a span of 11 bases. CDR3 protein: CASSSGRQNQPQHF. The DNA of the CDR3 is TGTGCCAGCAGCTCGGGACGCCAAAATCAGCCCCAGCATTTT. The full variable domain, completed using reference TRBV5-5 and TRBJ1-5, is DAGVTQSPTHLIKTRGQQVTLRCSPISGHKSVSWYQQVLGQGPQFIFQYYEKEERGRGNFPDRFSARQFPNYSSELNVNALLLGDSALYLCASSSGRQNQPQHFGDGTRLSIL.

V and J are TRBV19 and TRBJ2-7; 10 bases agree with TRBD2. In germline, CDR1 is LNHDA, CDR2 SQIVND (reference sequence). There are 14 residues in the CDR3. With 3 bases clipped from V and 2 bases from J, the junction kept 1 base outside the gene matches. Here the CDR3 reads CASSIGLAAYEQYF. CDR3 nucleotides: TGTGCCAGTAGTATCGGACTAGCGGCCTACGAGCAGTACTTC.

This rearrangement joins TRBV9 to TRBJ1-2; no reliable D call. Looked up from germline, CDR1 is SGDLS and CDR2 is YYNGEE. CDR3 length: 12 residues. With 4 bases removed from V and 8 bases from J, the gap between germline ends came to 12 bases. In DNA, the CDR3 is TGTGCCAGCAGCACCCGGGCGAGGGGCTACACCTTC. As protein: CASSTRARGYTF.